This T cell receptor (beta chain) was recorded in a study of STAT3 mutations in large granular lymphocyte leukemia. The wider study: Roughly half the longitudinally sequenced T-LGLL patients had canonical STAT3 mutations. Over half of T-LGLL patients had one or more immunosuppressive regimens.

The assay was immunoSEQ multiplex PCR, and TCRdb's table has in-frame clones only and misses some. The sample contains about 16,000 clones, almost 85% of which appear only once. On this clone: Its specificity is unknown.

Study conclusions and caveats: Clonal expansion was inferred from samples taken at other timepoints. Some patients had dominant TCR clones larger than their STAT3 mutant burden. Every T-cell large granular lymphocyte leukemia patient had at least one immunodominant TCR beta clonotype.

The V and J ends lost 1 base and 7 bases, in that order; junction bases with no gene match: 8. The CDR3 loop spans 15 amino acids. Germline V gene data show CDR1 as SEHNR and CDR2 as FQNEAQ (reference sequence). The sample was peripheral blood mononuclear cells. The chain combines TRBV7-9 with TRBJ1-2, with TRBD1 matching 8 bases. This clonotype was sampled from a man aged 45-60 years with T-cell large granular lymphocyte leukemia. Some clones in this sample may be carry-over from other donors' samples. CDR3 bases: TGTGCCAGCAGCTTAGATGTTTCAGGGGGCCGTGGCTACACCTTC. This encodes CASSLDVSGGRGYTF.